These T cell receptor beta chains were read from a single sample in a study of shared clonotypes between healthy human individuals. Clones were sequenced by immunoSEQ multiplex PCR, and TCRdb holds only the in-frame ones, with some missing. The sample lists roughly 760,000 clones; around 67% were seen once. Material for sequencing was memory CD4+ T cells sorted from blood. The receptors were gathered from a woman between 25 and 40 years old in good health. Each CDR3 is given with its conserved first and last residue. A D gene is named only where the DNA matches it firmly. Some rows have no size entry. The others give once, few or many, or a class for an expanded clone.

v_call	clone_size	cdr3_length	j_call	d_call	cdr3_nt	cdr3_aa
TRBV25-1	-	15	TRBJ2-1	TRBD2	TGTGCCAGCAGTGACACTAGCGGCTCCTACAATGAGCAGTTCTTC	CASSDTSGSYNEQFF
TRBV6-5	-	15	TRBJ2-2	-	TGTGCCAGCAGAGTTACCCGAGGGAACACCGGGGAGCTGTTTTTT	CASRVTRGNTGELFF
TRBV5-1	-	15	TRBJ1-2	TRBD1	TGCGCCAGCAGCTTACCCGGACAGGGGCCTTATGGCTACACCTTC	CASSLPGQGPYGYTF
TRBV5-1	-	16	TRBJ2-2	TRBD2	TGCGCCAGCAGCTTGGGTAGCGGGAGGATATCCGGGGAGCTGTTTTTT	CASSLGSGRISGELFF
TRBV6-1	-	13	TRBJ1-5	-	TGTGCCAGCACTTTCTATAGCAATCAGCCCCAGCATTTT	CASTFYSNQPQHF
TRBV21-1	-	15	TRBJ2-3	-	TGTGCCATTTCACCCTTCCCAGGGGCCCCAGATACGCAGTATTTT	CAISPFPGAPDTQYF
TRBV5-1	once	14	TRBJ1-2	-	TGCGCCAGCAGCTTGGAGGGGAACAACTATGGCTACACCTTC	CASSLEGNNYGYTF
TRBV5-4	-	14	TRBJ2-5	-	TGTGCCAGCAGCTTGGCCGAGCAGGGGAGGACCCAGTACTTC	CASSLAEQGRTQYF
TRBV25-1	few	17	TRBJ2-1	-	TGTGCCAGCAGTGAATCGTCCCCCACCGGAGCCTACAATGAGCAGTTCTTC	CASSESSPTGAYNEQFF
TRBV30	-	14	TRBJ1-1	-	TGTGCCTGGAAGGAGGGAAGACTGGGGACTGAAGCTTTCTTT	CAWKEGRLGTEAFF
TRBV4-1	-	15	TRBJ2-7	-	TGCGCCAGCAGCCAAGTTTCCGGAGTTGGGAACGAGCAGTACTTC	CASSQVSGVGNEQYF
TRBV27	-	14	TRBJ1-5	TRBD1	TGTGCCAGCAGTCCCCTGGACAGGGCAGGGCCCCAGCATTTT	CASSPLDRAGPQHF
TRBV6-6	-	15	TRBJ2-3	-	TGTGCCAGCAGTTACGAAGGCAGAAACACAGATACGCAGTATTTT	CASSYEGRNTDTQYF
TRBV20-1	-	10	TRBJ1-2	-	TGCAGTGCTAGTGACCGGGGCTACACCTTC	CSASDRGYTF
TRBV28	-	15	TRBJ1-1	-	TGTGCCAGCATGGGACAAACCAAAGGGGACACTGAAGCTTTCTTT	CASMGQTKGDTEAFF
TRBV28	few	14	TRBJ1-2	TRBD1	TGTGCCAGCAGTTTTCCCAGGGGGCTCTATGGCTACACCTTC	CASSFPRGLYGYTF
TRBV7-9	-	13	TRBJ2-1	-	TGTGCCAGCAGCGCCGAGTACTACAATGAGCAGTTCTTC	CASSAEYYNEQFF
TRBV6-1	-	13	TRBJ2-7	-	TGTGCCAGCGGATGGACAGCCTCCTACGAGCAGTACTTC	CASGWTASYEQYF
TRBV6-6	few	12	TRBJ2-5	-	TGTGCCAGCACCGGACGGAAAGAGACCCAGTACTTC	CASTGRKETQYF
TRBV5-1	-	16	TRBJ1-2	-	TGCGCCAGCAGCTTGGCCTACGACGGGGCGGAGGGCGGCTACACCTTC	CASSLAYDGAEGGYTF
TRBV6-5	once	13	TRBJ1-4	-	TGTGCCAGCAGTTACAGGCCGAGGGAAAAACTGTTTTTT	CASSYRPREKLFF
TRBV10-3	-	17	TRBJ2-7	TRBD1	TGTGCCATCAGTGAGAATCCCGGGACAGGGATTACCTACGAGCAGTACTTC	CAISENPGTGITYEQYF
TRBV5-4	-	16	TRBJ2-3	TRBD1	TGTGCCAGCAGTGACCCGGGACAGGGAATCACAGATACGCAGTATTTT	CASSDPGQGITDTQYF
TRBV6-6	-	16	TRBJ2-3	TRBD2	TGTGCCAGCAGCGCCGGACTAGCGGGAGGTGCGGATACGCAGTATTTT	CASSAGLAGGADTQYF
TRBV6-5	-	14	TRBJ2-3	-	TGTGCCAGCAGTTATACGGACGACACAGATACGCAGTATTTT	CASSYTDDTDTQYF
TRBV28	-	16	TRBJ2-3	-	TGTGCCAGCAGTTCCCGCAGAGGATATACCACAGATACGCAGTATTTT	CASSSRRGYTTDTQYF
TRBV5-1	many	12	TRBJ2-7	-	TGCGCCAGCAGCAGGGATCGGCACGAGCAGTACTTC	CASSRDRHEQYF
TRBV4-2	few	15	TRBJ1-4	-	TGTGCCAGCAGCCAAGAACGGGGCGGAGGTGAAAAACTGTTTTTT	CASSQERGGGEKLFF
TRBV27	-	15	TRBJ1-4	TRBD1	TGTGCCAGCAGTTTAGTCCAGGGGGAAAATGAAAAACTGTTTTTT	CASSLVQGENEKLFF
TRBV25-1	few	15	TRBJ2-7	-	TGTGCCAGCAACTCCCAGGATTCCCAGGGCTACGAGCAGTACTTC	CASNSQDSQGYEQYF
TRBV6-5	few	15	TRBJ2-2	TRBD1	TGTGCCAGCAGGAGGGGACAGGCGAACACCGGGGAGCTGTTTTTT	CASRRGQANTGELFF
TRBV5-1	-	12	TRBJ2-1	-	TGCGCCAGCAGCTTGGTAGGGCATGAGCAGTTCTTC	CASSLVGHEQFF
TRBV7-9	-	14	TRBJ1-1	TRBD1	TGTGCCAGCAGCTTTCAGGGGGCAAACACTGAAGCTTTCTTT	CASSFQGANTEAFF
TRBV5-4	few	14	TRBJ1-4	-	TGTGCCAGCAGCTTCTCCGGGGGCGAAGAAAAACTGTTTTTT	CASSFSGGEEKLFF
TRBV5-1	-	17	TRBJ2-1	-	TGCGCCAGCAGCTTGGGGGCAGGGATGAACTCCTACAATGAGCAGTTCTTC	CASSLGAGMNSYNEQFF
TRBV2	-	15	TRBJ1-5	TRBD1	TGTGCCAGCGGGGAGACAGGGGCTACCAGGGAGCCCCAGCATTTT	CASGETGATREPQHF
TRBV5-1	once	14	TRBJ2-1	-	TGCGCCAGCAGCACTGGAAGTAGCTACAATGAGCAGTTCTTC	CASSTGSSYNEQFF
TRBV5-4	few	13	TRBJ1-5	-	TGTGCCAGCAGCCGTGACAGAGATCAGCCCCAGCATTTT	CASSRDRDQPQHF
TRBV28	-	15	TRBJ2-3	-	TGTGCCAGCAGTTTTGCTAGGGATAGCACAGATACGCAGTATTTT	CASSFARDSTDTQYF
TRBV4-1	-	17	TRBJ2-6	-	TGCGCCAGCAGCCGGATGGGGGGGCCCTCTGGGGCCAACGTCCTGACTTTC	CASSRMGGPSGANVLTF
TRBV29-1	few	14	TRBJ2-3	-	TGCAGCGTTGGGGCACCCAGCAAAGGGGATACGCAGTATTTT	CSVGAPSKGDTQYF
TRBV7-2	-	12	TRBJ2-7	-	TGTGCCAGCAGCTTGTCCGACTACGAGCAGTACTTC	CASSLSDYEQYF
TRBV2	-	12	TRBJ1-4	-	TGTGCCAGCAGTGAACAGAGTGAAAAACTGTTTTTT	CASSEQSEKLFF
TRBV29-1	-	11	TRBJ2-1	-	TGCAGCGTCGACAACTACAATGAGCAGTTCTTC	CSVDNYNEQFF
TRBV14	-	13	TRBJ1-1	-	TGTGCCAGCAGCCTAGGCAGGGCCCCTGAAGCTTTCTTT	CASSLGRAPEAFF
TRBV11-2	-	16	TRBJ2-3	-	TGTGCCAGCAGCGGGGCCGCGGGGGCGAGCACAGATACGCAGTATTTT	CASSGAAGASTDTQYF
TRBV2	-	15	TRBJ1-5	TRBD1	TGTGCCAGCAGTGAGTTTCAGGGGGGGTATCAGCCCCAGCATTTT	CASSEFQGGYQPQHF
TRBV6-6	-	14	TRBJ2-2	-	TGTGCCAGCAAATTACAGGGAAATACCGGGGAGCTGTTTTTT	CASKLQGNTGELFF
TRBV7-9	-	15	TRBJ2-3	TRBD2	TGTGCCAGCAGCTTACGTGGCGGGGGGCCAGATACGCAGTATTTT	CASSLRGGGPDTQYF
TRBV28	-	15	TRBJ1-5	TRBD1	TGTGCCAGCAGTTTAAGAACAGGGGTTGGGCAGCCCCAGCATTTT	CASSLRTGVGQPQHF
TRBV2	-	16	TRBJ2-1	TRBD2	TGTGCCAGCAGTGAAGGACTAGCGGGAGGGTACAATGAGCAGTTCTTC	CASSEGLAGGYNEQFF
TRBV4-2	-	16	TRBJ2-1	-	TGTGCCAGCAGCCAAGGGCCGGGGGCGTCCTACAATGAGCAGTTCTTC	CASSQGPGASYNEQFF
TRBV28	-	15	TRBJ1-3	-	TGTGCCAGCAGTTTGGGTCGCTACTCAGGAAACACCATATATTTT	CASSLGRYSGNTIYF
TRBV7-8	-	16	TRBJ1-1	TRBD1	TGTGCCAGCAGCTTAAGAACAGGGGTCTCGGGCACTGAAGCTTTCTTT	CASSLRTGVSGTEAFF
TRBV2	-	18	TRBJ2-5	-	TGTGCCAGCAGTGAAGCGGTTGTATGGTATAGCGGACAAGAGACCCAGTACTTC	CASSEAVVWYSGQETQYF
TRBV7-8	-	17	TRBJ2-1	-	TGTGCCAGCACCCCCCCGGGACGAACTACTTCCTACAATGAGCAGTTCTTC	CASTPPGRTTSYNEQFF
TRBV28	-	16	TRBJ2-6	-	TGTGCCAGCAGTTTATGGAAGGGCCCTGGGGCCAACGTCCTGACTTTC	CASSLWKGPGANVLTF
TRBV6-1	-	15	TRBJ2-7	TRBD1	TGTGCCAGCACTGGTAGGACAGGGGCCTCCTACGAGCAGTACTTC	CASTGRTGASYEQYF
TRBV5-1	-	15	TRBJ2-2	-	TGCGCCAGCAGCTTTAAGGGAGCGAACACCGGGGAGCTGTTTTTT	CASSFKGANTGELFF
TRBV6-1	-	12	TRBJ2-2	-	TGTGCCGCAAGAGGAGCTACCGGGGAGCTGTTTTTT	CAARGATGELFF